A selection of T cell receptor beta chains follows, all from one sample in a study of cytomegalovirus exposure and HLA in healthy donors. This table comes from immunoSEQ multiplex PCR, and its TCRdb copy is limited to in-frame clones, with some not included. The table has some 130,000 clones, approximately 61% seen once. The sequenced material came from PBMCs. The receptors come from a human donor in good health. Both conserved end residues are part of each CDR3. A D gene is named only where the DNA matches it firmly. Clone size, where shown, is once, few, many, or a class for clones that have expanded.

d_gene: NA
v_gene: TRBV27
abundance: NA
j_gene: TRBJ1-1
CDR3aa: CASSLLRGATEAFF
CDR3nt: TGTGCCAGCAGTTTACTCAGGGGTGCGACTGAAGCTTTCTTT

d_gene: NA
v_gene: TRBV11-1
abundance: NA
j_gene: TRBJ2-7
CDR3aa: CASSLLSSATYEQYF
CDR3nt: TGTGCCAGCAGCCTCCTTAGTAGCGCTACCTACGAGCAGTACTTC

d_gene: TRBD1
v_gene: TRBV6-1
abundance: NA
j_gene: TRBJ1-5
CDR3aa: CASSWTGVDQPQHF
CDR3nt: TGTGCCAGCAGTTGGACAGGGGTAGATCAGCCCCAGCATTTT

d_gene: TRBD2
v_gene: TRBV27
abundance: NA
j_gene: TRBJ2-7
CDR3aa: CANSGSTGTSGRADEQYF
CDR3nt: TGTGCCAACTCCGGGTCTACGGGGACTAGCGGGAGGGCCGACGAGCAGTACTTC

d_gene: TRBD2
v_gene: TRBV18
abundance: NA
j_gene: TRBJ2-7
CDR3aa: CASSLSGTSGRIHYEQYF
CDR3nt: TGTGCCAGCTCCCTATCCGGGACTAGCGGGAGGATTCACTACGAGCAGTACTTC

d_gene: TRBD1
v_gene: TRBV6-1
abundance: NA
j_gene: TRBJ1-2
CDR3aa: CASSERDRVGYGYTF
CDR3nt: TGTGCCAGCAGTGAAAGGGACAGGGTTGGCTATGGCTACACCTTC

d_gene: TRBD2
v_gene: TRBV28
abundance: NA
j_gene: TRBJ2-3
CDR3aa: CASSLLGLAGVTDTQYF
CDR3nt: TGTGCCAGCAGTTTACTGGGACTAGCGGGAGTCACAGATACGCAGTATTTT

d_gene: TRBD1
v_gene: TRBV14
abundance: few
j_gene: TRBJ2-5
CDR3aa: CASSPRTGSRETQYF
CDR3nt: TGTGCCAGCAGCCCTCGGACAGGGAGTAGGGAGACCCAGTACTTC

d_gene: NA
v_gene: TRBV2
abundance: NA
j_gene: TRBJ1-1
CDR3aa: CASSEDDRIEAFF
CDR3nt: TGTGCCAGCAGTGAAGATGACAGGATTGAAGCTTTCTTT

d_gene: TRBD2
v_gene: TRBV5-1
abundance: few
j_gene: TRBJ2-3
CDR3aa: CASSLGAGGTDTQYF
CDR3nt: TGCGCCAGCAGCTTGGGAGCGGGGGGCACAGATACGCAGTATTTT

d_gene: NA
v_gene: TRBV11-3
abundance: NA
j_gene: TRBJ1-4
CDR3aa: CASKRRGNEKLFF
CDR3nt: TGTGCCAGCAAACGGCGAGGAAATGAAAAACTGTTTTTT

d_gene: TRBD2
v_gene: TRBV5-1
abundance: NA
j_gene: TRBJ2-1
CDR3aa: CASSANLAGGYNEQFF
CDR3nt: TGCGCCAGCAGCGCCAACCTAGCGGGAGGTTACAATGAGCAGTTCTTC

d_gene: NA
v_gene: TRBV28
abundance: NA
j_gene: TRBJ1-4
CDR3aa: CASSPYSPGEKLFF
CDR3nt: TGTGCCAGCAGTCCCTACAGTCCTGGGGAAAAACTGTTTTTT

d_gene: NA
v_gene: TRBV6-1
abundance: NA
j_gene: TRBJ2-7
CDR3aa: CASSARTASYEQYF
CDR3nt: TGTGCCAGCAGTGCCCGAACTGCTTCCTACGAGCAGTACTTC

d_gene: TRBD1
v_gene: TRBV7-9
abundance: few
j_gene: TRBJ1-1
CDR3aa: CASRPGQGRDTEAFF
CDR3nt: TGTGCCAGCAGGCCGGGACAGGGTAGGGACACTGAAGCTTTCTTT

d_gene: NA
v_gene: TRBV27
abundance: NA
j_gene: TRBJ1-1
CDR3aa: CASSLSRNTEAFF
CDR3nt: TGTGCCAGCAGTTTATCCAGAAACACTGAAGCTTTCTTT

d_gene: NA
v_gene: TRBV28
abundance: NA
j_gene: TRBJ1-1
CDR3aa: CASIGVGVTEAFF
CDR3nt: TGTGCCAGCATAGGGGTAGGGGTCACTGAAGCTTTCTTT

d_gene: NA
v_gene: TRBV11-1
abundance: NA
j_gene: TRBJ1-2
CDR3aa: CASSFTEDNYGYTF
CDR3nt: TGTGCCAGCAGCTTTACAGAAGATAACTATGGCTACACCTTC

d_gene: NA
v_gene: TRBV18
abundance: NA
j_gene: TRBJ1-3
CDR3aa: CASSPPSGSGNTIYF
CDR3nt: TGTGCCAGCTCACCACCGTCGGGTTCCGGAAACACCATATATTTT

d_gene: TRBD1
v_gene: TRBV27
abundance: NA
j_gene: TRBJ2-4
CDR3aa: CASSPGAQTGAAKNIQYF
CDR3nt: TGTGCCAGCAGTCCGGGAGCCCAGACAGGGGCCGCCAAAAACATTCAGTACTTC

d_gene: TRBD2
v_gene: TRBV19
abundance: NA
j_gene: TRBJ2-4
CDR3aa: CASSIPLAAGEVNIQYF
CDR3nt: TGTGCCAGTAGTATCCCCCTAGCGGCGGGAGAGGTCAACATTCAGTACTTC

d_gene: TRBD1
v_gene: TRBV29-1
abundance: few
j_gene: TRBJ2-7
CDR3aa: CSAVIRDRVPNTNGGYEQYF
CDR3nt: TGCAGCGCCGTCATCCGGGACAGGGTCCCTAATACTAATGGCGGATACGAGCAGTACTTC

d_gene: TRBD1
v_gene: TRBV28
abundance: NA
j_gene: TRBJ2-3
CDR3aa: CASSSHRGRRGTDTQYF
CDR3nt: TGTGCCAGCAGTTCGCACAGGGGGCGCAGGGGCACAGATACGCAGTATTTT

d_gene: TRBD2
v_gene: TRBV5-4
abundance: NA
j_gene: TRBJ2-7
CDR3aa: CASSPGGYEQYF
CDR3nt: TGTGCCAGCAGCCCGGGGGGATACGAGCAGTACTTC

d_gene: NA
v_gene: TRBV2
abundance: few
j_gene: TRBJ2-6
CDR3aa: CASRREYRDPGANVLTF
CDR3nt: TGTGCCAGCAGGAGGGAATACAGGGATCCTGGGGCCAACGTCCTGACTTTC

d_gene: TRBD1
v_gene: TRBV18
abundance: NA
j_gene: TRBJ2-7
CDR3aa: CASSPLAGGDSYEQYF
CDR3nt: TGTGCCAGCTCACCACTAGCAGGGGGTGATTCATACGAGCAGTACTTC

d_gene: NA
v_gene: TRBV18
abundance: NA
j_gene: TRBJ1-3
CDR3aa: CASSPPSSIRSGNTIYF
CDR3nt: TGTGCCAGCTCACCACCTAGCAGTATTCGGTCTGGAAACACCATATATTTT

d_gene: NA
v_gene: TRBV20-1
abundance: once
j_gene: TRBJ2-1
CDR3aa: CSAPLGNEQFF
CDR3nt: TGCAGTGCCCCACTCGGGAATGAGCAGTTCTTC

d_gene: NA
v_gene: TRBV28
abundance: NA
j_gene: TRBJ2-6
CDR3aa: CASSLRSSGANVLTF
CDR3nt: TGTGCCAGCAGTTTACGGAGCTCTGGGGCCAACGTCCTGACTTTC

d_gene: TRBD2
v_gene: TRBV4-1
abundance: NA
j_gene: TRBJ2-3
CDR3aa: CASREREGTDTQYF
CDR3nt: TGCGCCAGCAGGGAGCGGGAGGGCACAGATACGCAGTATTTT

d_gene: TRBD1
v_gene: TRBV19
abundance: NA
j_gene: TRBJ2-7
CDR3aa: CASSRDRGVSYEQYF
CDR3nt: TGTGCCAGTAGCCGGGACAGGGGAGTGTCCTACGAGCAGTACTTC

d_gene: TRBD1
v_gene: TRBV7-3
abundance: NA
j_gene: TRBJ2-7
CDR3aa: CASSKGTGVTEQYF
CDR3nt: TGTGCCAGCAGCAAGGGGACAGGGGTAACCGAGCAGTACTTC

d_gene: TRBD2
v_gene: TRBV5-4
abundance: NA
j_gene: TRBJ2-7
CDR3aa: CASSEGTSGRYEQYF
CDR3nt: TGTGCCAGCAGTGAGGGGACTAGCGGGCGGTACGAGCAGTACTTC

d_gene: TRBD1
v_gene: TRBV27
abundance: NA
j_gene: TRBJ1-5
CDR3aa: CASRPGQGNNQPQHF
CDR3nt: TGTGCCAGCAGGCCCGGACAGGGCAACAATCAGCCCCAGCATTTT

d_gene: NA
v_gene: TRBV19
abundance: NA
j_gene: TRBJ1-1
CDR3aa: CASRGGVREAFF
CDR3nt: TGTGCCAGTCGGGGAGGGGTCAGGGAAGCTTTCTTT

d_gene: NA
v_gene: TRBV4-1
abundance: once
j_gene: TRBJ2-1
CDR3aa: CASSGRQVSSYNEQFF
CDR3nt: TGCGCCAGCAGCGGTCGACAGGTTAGCTCCTACAATGAGCAGTTCTTC

d_gene: TRBD1
v_gene: TRBV28
abundance: few
j_gene: TRBJ2-3
CDR3aa: CASSLRSPGQLSLDTQYF
CDR3nt: TGTGCCAGCAGTTTACGCTCACCGGGACAGCTGAGTTTAGATACGCAGTATTTT

d_gene: NA
v_gene: TRBV20-1
abundance: NA
j_gene: TRBJ2-5
CDR3aa: CSATTGETQYF
CDR3nt: TGCAGTGCTACTACAGGGGAGACCCAGTACTTC

d_gene: NA
v_gene: TRBV6-5
abundance: NA
j_gene: TRBJ1-1
CDR3aa: CAISDSMNTEAFF
CDR3nt: TGTGCCATTTCGGACAGCATGAACACTGAAGCTTTCTTT

d_gene: TRBD1
v_gene: TRBV6-6
abundance: NA
j_gene: TRBJ1-5
CDR3aa: CASAFGQGDNQPQHF
CDR3nt: TGTGCCAGCGCCTTCGGACAGGGAGACAATCAGCCCCAGCATTTT

d_gene: NA
v_gene: TRBV7-3
abundance: NA
j_gene: TRBJ2-1
CDR3aa: CASSLSVDTSYNEQFF
CDR3nt: TGTGCCAGCAGCTTATCCGTCGACACCTCCTACAATGAGCAGTTCTTC

d_gene: TRBD1
v_gene: TRBV2
abundance: NA
j_gene: TRBJ2-5
CDR3aa: CASTGVGQEKYF
CDR3nt: TGTGCCAGCACAGGGGTGGGACAGGAGAAGTACTTC

d_gene: NA
v_gene: TRBV11-1
abundance: NA
j_gene: TRBJ2-1
CDR3aa: CASSSDSYNEQFF
CDR3nt: TGTGCCAGCAGCTCGGACAGCTACAATGAGCAGTTCTTC

d_gene: TRBD2
v_gene: TRBV10-3
abundance: NA
j_gene: TRBJ2-2
CDR3aa: CAISEPVAGERELFF
CDR3nt: TGTGCCATCAGTGAGCCGGTAGCGGGAGAGAGGGAGCTGTTTTTT

d_gene: NA
v_gene: TRBV6-5
abundance: NA
j_gene: TRBJ1-1
CDR3aa: CASRPYRNTEAFF
CDR3nt: TGTGCCAGCAGACCCTACAGGAACACTGAAGCTTTCTTT

d_gene: NA
v_gene: TRBV7-8
abundance: NA
j_gene: TRBJ1-4
CDR3aa: CASSLTSWEKLFF
CDR3nt: TGTGCCAGCAGCTTGACAAGTTGGGAAAAACTGTTTTTT

d_gene: NA
v_gene: TRBV9
abundance: NA
j_gene: TRBJ1-3
CDR3aa: CASRGGFGNTIYF
CDR3nt: TGTGCCAGCAGGGGCGGGTTCGGAAACACCATATATTTT

d_gene: NA
v_gene: TRBV2
abundance: few
j_gene: TRBJ2-2
CDR3aa: CAQTPRRAVQGGELFF
CDR3nt: TGTGCTCAGACCCCCCGCCGGGCTGTACAGGGCGGGGAGCTGTTTTTT

d_gene: NA
v_gene: TRBV11-2
abundance: few
j_gene: TRBJ2-5
CDR3aa: CASSSGVQETQYF
CDR3nt: TGTGCCAGCAGCTCGGGAGTTCAAGAGACCCAGTACTTC

d_gene: TRBD2
v_gene: TRBV2
abundance: NA
j_gene: TRBJ2-1
CDR3aa: CASFLAVSSYNEQFF
CDR3nt: TGTGCCAGCTTCCTAGCGGTGAGCTCCTACAATGAGCAGTTCTTC

d_gene: TRBD2
v_gene: TRBV27
abundance: NA
j_gene: TRBJ2-7
CDR3aa: CASSPGTSTVYEQYF
CDR3nt: TGTGCCAGCAGTCCGGGGACTAGTACGGTCTACGAGCAGTACTTC

d_gene: TRBD1
v_gene: TRBV29-1
abundance: few
j_gene: TRBJ1-3
CDR3aa: CSVEQGAGGNTIYF
CDR3nt: TGCAGCGTTGAACAGGGGGCTGGTGGAAACACCATATATTTT

d_gene: TRBD2
v_gene: TRBV27
abundance: NA
j_gene: TRBJ2-4
CDR3aa: CASSLGRLAGGRGDIQYF
CDR3nt: TGTGCCAGCAGTTTAGGCCGACTAGCGGGAGGGCGGGGGGACATTCAGTACTTC

d_gene: TRBD2
v_gene: TRBV7-9
abundance: NA
j_gene: TRBJ2-5
CDR3aa: CASSLTSGQETQYF
CDR3nt: TGTGCCAGCAGCTTAACTAGCGGCCAAGAGACCCAGTACTTC

d_gene: NA
v_gene: TRBV18
abundance: few
j_gene: TRBJ1-1
CDR3aa: CASSPGATEAFF
CDR3nt: TGTGCCAGCTCACCAGGGGCCACTGAAGCTTTCTTT

d_gene: NA
v_gene: TRBV6-1
abundance: NA
j_gene: TRBJ2-2
CDR3aa: CASSEAPPEVNTGELFF
CDR3nt: TGTGCCAGCAGTGAAGCGCCCCCAGAGGTAAACACCGGGGAGCTGTTTTTT

d_gene: NA
v_gene: TRBV15
abundance: NA
j_gene: TRBJ1-1
CDR3aa: CATSHGQMNTEAFF
CDR3nt: TGTGCCACCAGCCATGGACAGATGAACACTGAAGCTTTCTTT